One sample yielded the 20 T cell receptor beta chains listed below, sequenced in a study of B cell selection in AIRE deficiency. Regulatory T cells were sorted as CD4+CD25hiCD127low/negative cells. The method was immunoSEQ multiplex PCR; TCRdb's version includes in-frame clones alone and lacks a portion of them. The table has 20,000 to 25,000 clones, about 93% seen once. Sequenced sample: CD4+CD25+ Tregs sorted from PBMCs. The source of these receptors is a human donor in good health.

The rearrangement links TRBV19 to TRBJ2-4; a possible D gene is TRBD2 (7 bases). CDR3 length: 16 amino acids. The germline CDR1 and CDR2 sequences are LNHDA and SQIVND (reference sequence). V was trimmed by 3 bases and J by 6 bases, leaving 18 bases between them. DNA of the CDR3: TGTGCCAGTAGTATCAGAGGGGGAGGGGGAGGAAACATTCAGTACTTC. It yields the protein CASSIRGGGGGNIQYF.

This chain uses TRBV7-9 with TRBJ1-2; 7 bases map to TRBD1. V lost 5 bases to trimming and J lost 2 bases; unmatched junction nucleotides: 2. The germline V gene has CDR1 SEHNR and CDR2 FQNEAQ (reference sequence). This CDR3 is 13 amino acids long. The CDR3 protein is CASSKQGNYGYTF. In nucleotides, the CDR3 is TGTGCCAGCAGCAAACAGGGGAACTATGGCTACACCTTC.

This chain joins TRBV2 and TRBJ1-3; tentatively, D is TRBD1 (5 bases). This CDR3 region has 13 residues. Trimming shortened V by 8 bases and J by 4 bases, and 12 bases separated the two germline ends. CDR1 and CDR2 from the germline V gene are SNHLY and FYNNEI. This CDR3 is CASFGGFGNTIYF. Written as DNA, the CDR3 is TGTGCCAGCTTTGGGGGTTTCGGAAACACCATATATTTT.

This sequence joins TRBV6-1 and TRBJ2-5; tentatively, D is TRBD1 (6 bases). CDR3 length: 16 amino acids. Trimming left V 3 bases short and J 0 bases short, with 14 bases between. The germline V gene has CDR1 MNHNS and CDR2 SASEGT. The CDR3 nucleotides read TGTGCCAGCAGTGATATGGGGGCAACGTACCAAGAGACCCAGTACTTC. Translation gives CASSDMGATYQETQYF.

The rearrangement uses TRBV18 and TRBJ2-2; TRBD2 aligns across 10 bases. Germline V gene lookup returns CDR1 KGHSH and CDR2 LQKENI. V lost 6 bases, J lost 6 bases, and 19 bases stayed unmatched. The CDR3 totals 19 residues. In nucleotides, the CDR3 is TGTGCCAGCTCTTCGTGGGGGACTAGCGTCACCGCCCGGGCCGGGGAGCTGTTTTTT. This sequence encodes CASSSWGTSVTARAGELFF.

This clone was detected once. The J gene is TRBJ1-6, the V gene TRBV5-4; no definite D call. V gave up 3 bases and J gave up 4 bases, with 5 bases separating them. This CDR3 spans 13 amino acids. From germline, CDR1 is SGHNT and CDR2 YYREEE (reference sequence). The chain's CDR3 is CASSSSYNSPLHF. The DNA of the CDR3 is TGTGCCAGCAGCTCGTCATATAATTCACCCCTCCACTTT.

J is TRBJ1-1 and V is TRBV7-9; D possibly corresponds to TRBD1 (5 bases). The V gene's germline CDR1 is SEHNR and CDR2 FQNEAQ (reference sequence). This CDR3 is built from 13 residues. Trimming pared 8 bases from V and 9 bases from J, leaving 19 bases between. CDR3 sequence (DNA): TGTGCCAGCTTACAAGCCCGGGGCGTGCAAGCTTTCTTT. Translated: CASLQARGVQAFF.

The chain is built from TRBV7-3 and TRBJ2-2; D not resolved. This CDR3 has 16 residues. CDR1 and CDR2 (germline): SGHTA, FQGTGA. V was clipped by 5 bases and J by 0 bases, with 13 bases between them. The CDR3 is CASSPLGFPNTGELFF. In DNA, the CDR3 is TGTGCCAGCAGCCCCCTGGGGTTTCCGAACACCGGGGAGCTGTTTTTT.

This chain joins TRBV4-1 and TRBJ2-3, with D hard to call. The V end lost 0 bases, the J end lost 5 bases, and 21 bases lay between the germline ends. The CDR3 is 18 residues long. Germline CDR1 MGHRA, CDR2 YSYEKL. The CDR3 DNA sequence: TGCGCCAGCAGCCAAGATACCCCGGGCCAGCTAACCGGAGATACGCAGTATTTT. This codes for CASSQDTPGQLTGDTQYF.

For this clone: Relative to the germline gene, one junction end is altered; a read error may explain this. The chain recombines TRBV2 with TRBJ2-7; the D is unclear. CDR1 and CDR2 from the germline V gene are SNHLY and FYNNEI. The CDR3 covers 13 residues. CDR3 coding DNA: TGTGCCAGCAGAGAAGCGACGACCTACGAGCAGTACTTC. The encoded protein is CASREATTYEQYF.

The V call is TRBV4-1, the J call TRBJ2-1; 10 positions match TRBD2. Germline loops: CDR1 MGHRA, CDR2 YSYEKL. V dropped 1 base and J dropped 2; count of bases not matched to a gene: 2. The CDR3 totals 16 residues. The CDR3 is CASSQAAGGTYNEQFF. The CDR3 nucleotides are TGCGCCAGCAGCCAAGCAGCGGGGGGGACCTACAATGAGCAGTTCTTC.

The CDR3 here is CSVGPDLEDEGYTF. In DNA, the CDR3 is TGCAGCGTTGGGCCGGACCTTGAGGATGAGGGCTACACCTTC. The chain carries TRBV29-1 and TRBJ1-2, with D unresolved. This CDR3 contains 14 residues. CDR1 and CDR2 from the germline V gene are SQVTM and ANQGSEA. V lost 4 bases and J 8 bases, leaving 20 bases between the germline ends.

The chain combines TRBV5-1 with TRBJ1-2; 8 nucleotides align to TRBD1. V lost 4 bases to trimming and J lost 4 bases; unmatched junction nucleotides: 9. CDR3 length equals 15 residues. Germline CDR1 is SGHRS and CDR2 is YFSETQ. The CDR3 loop is CASSRDRPQGYGYTF. DNA for the CDR3: TGCGCCAGCAGCCGGGACAGGCCCCAGGGCTATGGCTACACCTTC.

This clone has only a few counts. The chain links TRBV10-3 to TRBJ2-2; 8 bases are shared with TRBD2. This CDR3 spans 16 amino acids. Germline CDR1 ENHRY, CDR2 SYGVKD. Losses at the gene ends were 7 bases for V and 4 bases for J; bases not matched to a gene: 11. The CDR3 DNA is TGTGCCATCAAAGGCCGGCGGGAGGATCGCACCGGGGAGCTGTTTTTT. Amino acid sequence: CAIKGRREDRTGELFF.

This chain uses TRBV27 with TRBJ2-1; tentatively, D is TRBD2 (5 bases). The CDR3 consists of 15 residues. Germline V gives CDR1 MNHEY, CDR2 SMNVEV (reference sequence). Trimming removed 3 bases from V and 4 bases from J, with 13 bases in between. CDR3 sequence (DNA): TGTGCCAGCAGTTTCATCGGGGATTTGTACAATGAGCAGTTCTTC. It translates to CASSFIGDLYNEQFF.

J is TRBJ2-1 and V is TRBV7-6; D call uncertain. V was trimmed by 5 bases and J by 3 bases, leaving 11 bases between them. The CDR3 is 14 amino acids. Germline assignment: CDR1 SGHVS and CDR2 FNYEAQ. The CDR3 bases are TGTGCCAGCAGCAAAGGGTTTAGCTACAATGAGCAGTTCTTC. Its translation is CASSKGFSYNEQFF.

The J gene is TRBJ1-5, the V gene TRBV2, with D unclear. Germline-derived CDR1 and CDR2 are SNHLY and FYNNEI. CDR3 length equals 11 residues. The CDR3 DNA reads as TGTTCCCGGAAGGGCCATCAGCCCCAGCATTTT. It yields the protein CSRKGHQPQHF.

The chain recombines TRBV5-1 with TRBJ1-1, with D perhaps matching TRBD1 (5 bases). This CDR3 has 13 amino acids. V was trimmed by 0 bases and J by 5 bases, leaving 8 bases between them. Germline V gene sequence: CDR1 SGHRS, CDR2 YFSETQ. As DNA, the CDR3 is TGCGCCAGCAGCTTGGATGGGGGGACTGAAGCTTTCTTT. As protein: CASSLDGGTEAFF. Filled out from reference TRBV5-1 and TRBJ1-1, the complete variable domain reads KAGVTQTPRYLIKTRGQQVTLSCSPISGHRSVSWYQQTPGQGLQFLFEYFSETQRNKGNFPGRFSGRQFSNSRSEMNVSTLELGDSALYLCASSLDGGTEAFFGQGTRLTVV.

The J gene is TRBJ2-7, the V gene TRBV28, with D possibly being TRBD1 (6 bases). CDR3 length equals 16 residues. Trimming left V 4 bases short and J 5 bases short, with 21 bases between. Germline V CDR1 and CDR2: MDHEN, SYDVKM. The DNA for the CDR3 is TGTGCCAGCAGTTACCTTTCCGGGACACGGGTCGACGAGCAGTACTTC. It yields the protein CASSYLSGTRVDEQYF.

This clone was seen only once. The chain has TRBV6-1 and TRBJ1-3; no clear D gene. Germline loops: CDR1 MNHNS, CDR2 SASEGT. The CDR3 sequence is 17 residues long. Deletions cut 3 bases from V and 0 bases from J, with 15 bases between. This CDR3 is CASSDRRKTFSGNTIYF. DNA for the CDR3: TGTGCCAGCAGTGATAGGAGGAAAACTTTCTCTGGAAACACCATATATTTT.